Listed below are T cell receptor beta chains from one sample, sequenced in a study of T cell responses to AZD1222 COVID-19 vaccine. Some clones are missing from TCRdb's copy, which holds only in-frame ones; the method was immunoSEQ multiplex PCR. The table lists roughly 100,000 clones, approximately 89% of them singletons, with more than 40% in the top ten. Source: peripheral blood, taken 28 days after the second AZD1222 dose. Receptors were obtained from an adult who received the AZD1222 COVID-19 vaccine. The CDR3 runs from the conserved cysteine through the conserved F or W. The order of the fields is CDR3 DNA, CDR3 protein, CDR3 length, J gene, V gene, D gene, clone size. D genes are given only for firm matches. A clone size is listed for some rows: how often the clone was seen (once, few, many), or a class if it is expanded.

CDR3nt: TGCGCCAGCAGCCAAGTTACAGGAATGACCTACGAGCAGTACTTC; CDR3aa: CASSQVTGMTYEQYF; len: 15; j_gene: TRBJ2-7; v_gene: TRBV4-1; d_gene: NA; abundance: NA
CDR3nt: TGTGCCAGCAGTGGGACTAGCGGGAGCAATGAGCAGTTCTTC; CDR3aa: CASSGTSGSNEQFF; len: 14; j_gene: TRBJ2-1; v_gene: TRBV6-4; d_gene: TRBD2; abundance: once
CDR3nt: TGTGCCAGCAGCCCGTACGGCGGGACCAACACCGGGGAGCTGTTTTTT; CDR3aa: CASSPYGGTNTGELFF; len: 16; j_gene: TRBJ2-2; v_gene: TRBV11-2; d_gene: NA; abundance: NA
CDR3nt: TGTGCCAGCAGTTACTCTGGACGCAATGAGCAGTTCTTC; CDR3aa: CASSYSGRNEQFF; len: 13; j_gene: TRBJ2-1; v_gene: TRBV6-5; d_gene: NA; abundance: NA
CDR3nt: TGTGCCAGCTCACCGATTGACGGGAAATCTGGAAACACCATATATTTT; CDR3aa: CASSPIDGKSGNTIYF; len: 16; j_gene: TRBJ1-3; v_gene: TRBV18; d_gene: NA; abundance: NA
CDR3nt: TGTGCCAGCAGCTGGGATCTAAACACTGAAGCTTTCTTT; CDR3aa: CASSWDLNTEAFF; len: 13; j_gene: TRBJ1-1; v_gene: TRBV3-1/TRBV3-2; d_gene: NA; abundance: NA
CDR3nt: TGTGCCAGCAGAACCGGGACAGGGACAAATGAGCAGTTCTTC; CDR3aa: CASRTGTGTNEQFF; len: 14; j_gene: TRBJ2-1; v_gene: TRBV6-5; d_gene: TRBD1; abundance: NA
CDR3nt: TGTGCCAGCAGTTATCTTGGCAGGGAGAATGAAAAACTGTTTTTT; CDR3aa: CASSYLGRENEKLFF; len: 15; j_gene: TRBJ1-4; v_gene: TRBV6-5; d_gene: NA; abundance: NA
CDR3nt: TGTGCCAGCAGCTTAGGGGCTGCCAACACCGGGGAGCTGTTTTTT; CDR3aa: CASSLGAANTGELFF; len: 15; j_gene: TRBJ2-2; v_gene: TRBV7-7; d_gene: NA; abundance: NA
CDR3nt: TGTGCCAGCAGTGAAGCGTTCCGGGGGTCCTCTGGAAACACCATATATTTT; CDR3aa: CASSEAFRGSSGNTIYF; len: 17; j_gene: TRBJ1-3; v_gene: TRBV2; d_gene: NA; abundance: NA
CDR3nt: TGTGCCAGCTCACCTGTACAGGGATTCTTCTCTGGAAACACCATATATTTT; CDR3aa: CASSPVQGFFSGNTIYF; len: 17; j_gene: TRBJ1-3; v_gene: TRBV18; d_gene: NA; abundance: NA
CDR3nt: TGTGCCAGCTCACCACGACTCCAAGAGACCCAGTACTTC; CDR3aa: CASSPRLQETQYF; len: 13; j_gene: TRBJ2-5; v_gene: TRBV18; d_gene: NA; abundance: few
CDR3nt: TGTGCCAGCAGCGTCGGATGGCAGGGATCCTACGAGCAGTACTTC; CDR3aa: CASSVGWQGSYEQYF; len: 15; j_gene: TRBJ2-7; v_gene: TRBV9; d_gene: NA; abundance: NA
CDR3nt: TGTGCCAGCTCCTTACGGGCGGACCCTAACTATGGCTACACCTTC; CDR3aa: CASSLRADPNYGYTF; len: 15; j_gene: TRBJ1-2; v_gene: TRBV18; d_gene: NA; abundance: NA
CDR3nt: TGTGCCAGCGGGGCGGGACTGGCCTACGAGCAGTACTTC; CDR3aa: CASGAGLAYEQYF; len: 13; j_gene: TRBJ2-7; v_gene: TRBV2; d_gene: NA; abundance: once
CDR3nt: TGTGCCAGCAGCAAAGTGAGCGGGTTCTCCTACGAGCAGTACTTC; CDR3aa: CASSKVSGFSYEQYF; len: 15; j_gene: TRBJ2-7; v_gene: TRBV21-1; d_gene: NA; abundance: NA
CDR3nt: TGTGCCAAAACTGATCGACCTACGAACACCGGGGAGCTGTTTTTT; CDR3aa: CAKTDRPTNTGELFF; len: 15; j_gene: TRBJ2-2; v_gene: TRBV19; d_gene: NA; abundance: NA
CDR3nt: TGTGCCAGTACCATAGCGGGAGGGCCCAGCGAGCAGTACTTC; CDR3aa: CASTIAGGPSEQYF; len: 14; j_gene: TRBJ2-7; v_gene: TRBV19; d_gene: TRBD2; abundance: NA
CDR3nt: TGTGCCAGCTCACCTTTAGAGGGGGCCCACGAGCAGTACTTC; CDR3aa: CASSPLEGAHEQYF; len: 14; j_gene: TRBJ2-7; v_gene: TRBV18; d_gene: TRBD1; abundance: NA
CDR3nt: TGCGCCAGCAGCTTGGGCAGCAGCTCTGGAAACACCATATATTTT; CDR3aa: CASSLGSSSGNTIYF; len: 15; j_gene: TRBJ1-3; v_gene: TRBV5-1; d_gene: NA; abundance: few
CDR3nt: TGTGCCAGCAGCTTAAACCTCCTGTCACCCCTCCACTTT; CDR3aa: CASSLNLLSPLHF; len: 13; j_gene: TRBJ1-6; v_gene: TRBV11-3; d_gene: NA; abundance: NA
CDR3nt: TGTGCCAGCAGTTTGGGAACTCGGGTACCTGAAGCTTTCTTT; CDR3aa: CASSLGTRVPEAFF; len: 14; j_gene: TRBJ1-1; v_gene: TRBV28; d_gene: NA; abundance: NA
CDR3nt: TGTGCCAGCCGCAGGGCAGGGTCTAGCAATCAGCCCCAGCATTTT; CDR3aa: CASRRAGSSNQPQHF; len: 15; j_gene: TRBJ1-5; v_gene: TRBV27; d_gene: NA; abundance: NA